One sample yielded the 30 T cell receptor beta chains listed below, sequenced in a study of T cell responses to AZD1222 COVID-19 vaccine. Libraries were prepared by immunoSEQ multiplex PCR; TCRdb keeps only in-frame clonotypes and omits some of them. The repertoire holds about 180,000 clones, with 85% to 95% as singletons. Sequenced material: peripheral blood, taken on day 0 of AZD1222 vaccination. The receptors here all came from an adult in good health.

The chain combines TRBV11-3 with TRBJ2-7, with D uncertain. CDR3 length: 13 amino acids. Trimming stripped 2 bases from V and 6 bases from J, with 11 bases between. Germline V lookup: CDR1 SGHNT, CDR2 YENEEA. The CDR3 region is CASSLSGNGEQYF. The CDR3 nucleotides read TGTGCCAGCAGCTTATCTGGGAACGGCGAGCAGTACTTC.

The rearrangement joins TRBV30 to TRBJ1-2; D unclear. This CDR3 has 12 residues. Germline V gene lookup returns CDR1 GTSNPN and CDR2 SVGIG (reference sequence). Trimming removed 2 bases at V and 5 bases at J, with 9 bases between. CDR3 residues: CAWSTGSYGYTF. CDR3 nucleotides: TGTGCCTGGAGTACGGGAAGTTATGGCTACACCTTC.

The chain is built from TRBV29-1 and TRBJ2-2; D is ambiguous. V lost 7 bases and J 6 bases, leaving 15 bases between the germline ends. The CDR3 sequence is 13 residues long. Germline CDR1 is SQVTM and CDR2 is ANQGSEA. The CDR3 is CSASNEPAGELFF. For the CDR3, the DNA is TGCAGCGCCTCGAACGAGCCGGCCGGGGAGCTGTTTTTT.

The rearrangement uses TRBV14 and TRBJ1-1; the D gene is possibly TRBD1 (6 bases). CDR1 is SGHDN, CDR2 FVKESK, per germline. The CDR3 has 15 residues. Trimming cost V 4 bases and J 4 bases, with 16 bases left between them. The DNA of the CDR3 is TGTGCCAGCAGCCCGGGGGGCGCGGGGAGCACTGAAGCTTTCTTT. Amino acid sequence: CASSPGGAGSTEAFF.

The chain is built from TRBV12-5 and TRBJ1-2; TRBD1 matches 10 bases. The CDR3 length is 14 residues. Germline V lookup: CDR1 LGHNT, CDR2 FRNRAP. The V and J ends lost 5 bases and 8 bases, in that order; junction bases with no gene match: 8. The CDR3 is CASGLGTGAVGYTF. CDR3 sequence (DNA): TGTGCTAGTGGTCTCGGGACAGGGGCCGTGGGCTACACCTTC.

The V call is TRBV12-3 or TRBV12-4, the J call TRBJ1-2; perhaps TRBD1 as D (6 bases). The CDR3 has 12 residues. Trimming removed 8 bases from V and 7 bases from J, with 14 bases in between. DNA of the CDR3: TGTGCCAGCCAACAGGGAGTGAGTGGCTACACCTTC. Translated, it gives CASQQGVSGYTF.

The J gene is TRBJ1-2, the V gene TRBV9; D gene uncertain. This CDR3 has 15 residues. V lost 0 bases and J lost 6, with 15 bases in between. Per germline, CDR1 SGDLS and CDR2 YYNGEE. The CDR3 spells CASSVVSPSGNGYTF. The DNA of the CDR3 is TGTGCCAGCAGCGTAGTTTCCCCGAGCGGAAATGGCTACACCTTC.

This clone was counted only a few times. CDR3 nucleotide sequence: TGTGCCAGCAGCCCTTGGACAGGGGGGAACACTGAAGCTTTCTTT. Protein product: CASSPWTGGNTEAFF. The chain employs TRBV9 and TRBJ1-1; 10 bases align to TRBD1. The germline CDR1 and CDR2 sequences are SGDLS and YYNGEE. CDR3 size: 15 residues. Trimming cost V 4 bases and J 1 base; bases outside gene matches: 4.

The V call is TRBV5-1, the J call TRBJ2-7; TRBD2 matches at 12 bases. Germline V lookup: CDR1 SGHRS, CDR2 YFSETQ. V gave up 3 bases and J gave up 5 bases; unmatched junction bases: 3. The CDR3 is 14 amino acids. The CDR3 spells CASSWTSGADEQYF. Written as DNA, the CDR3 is TGCGCCAGCAGCTGGACTAGCGGGGCGGACGAGCAGTACTTC.

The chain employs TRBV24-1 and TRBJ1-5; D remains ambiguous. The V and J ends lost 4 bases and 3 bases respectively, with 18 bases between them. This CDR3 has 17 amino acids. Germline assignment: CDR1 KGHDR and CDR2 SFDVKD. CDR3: CATSDPNLDGYNQPQHF. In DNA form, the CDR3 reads TGTGCCACCAGTGACCCTAACCTTGACGGGTACAATCAGCCCCAGCATTTT.

The CDR3 coding sequence is TGTGCCAGCAGCCAAGTTTTAGCGGGAGGAAAAAATGAGCAGTTCTTC. Translated, it gives CASSQVLAGGKNEQFF. V gene TRBV3-1 (or the pseudogene TRBV3-2) combines with J gene TRBJ2-1; TRBD2 agrees at 10 bases. The junction had 7 bases not matched to a gene; V was cut back by 1 base and J by 7 bases. Germline CDR1 is LGHDT and CDR2 is YNNKEL (reference sequence). The CDR3 runs 16 residues.

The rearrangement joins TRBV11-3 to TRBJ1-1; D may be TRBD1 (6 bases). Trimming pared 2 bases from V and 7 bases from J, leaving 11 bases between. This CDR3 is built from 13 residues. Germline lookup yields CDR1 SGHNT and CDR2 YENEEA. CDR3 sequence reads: CASSLYTDSEAFF. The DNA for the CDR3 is TGTGCCAGCAGCTTATATACGGACAGTGAAGCTTTCTTT. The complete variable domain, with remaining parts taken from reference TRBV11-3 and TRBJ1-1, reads EAGVVQSPRYKIIEKKQPVAFWCNPISGHNTLYWYLQNLGQGPELLIRYENEEAVDDSQLPKDRFSAERLKGVDSTLKIQPAELGDSAVYLCASSLYTDSEAFFGQGTRLTVV.

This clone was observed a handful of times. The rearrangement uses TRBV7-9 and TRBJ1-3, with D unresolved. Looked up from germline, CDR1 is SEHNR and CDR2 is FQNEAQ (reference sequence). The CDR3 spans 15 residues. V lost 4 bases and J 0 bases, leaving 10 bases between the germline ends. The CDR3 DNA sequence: TGTGCCAGCAGCTCTCTCGGATTCTCTGGAAACACCATATATTTT. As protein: CASSSLGFSGNTIYF.

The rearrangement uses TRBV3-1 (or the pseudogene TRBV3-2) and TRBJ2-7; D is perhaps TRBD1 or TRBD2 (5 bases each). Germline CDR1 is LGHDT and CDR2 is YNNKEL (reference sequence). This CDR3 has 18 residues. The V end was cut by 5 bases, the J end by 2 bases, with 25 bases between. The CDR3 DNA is TGTGCCAGCAGCGAGGGGATAGGTGGGAATCCTAAGGCCTACGAGCAGTACTTC. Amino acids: CASSEGIGGNPKAYEQYF.

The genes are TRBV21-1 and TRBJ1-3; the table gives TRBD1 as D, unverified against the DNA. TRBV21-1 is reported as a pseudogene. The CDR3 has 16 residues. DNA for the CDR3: TGTGCCAGCGGGGACAGGGTCAAAATCGGAGGAAACACCATATATTTT. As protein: CASGDRVKIGGNTIYF.

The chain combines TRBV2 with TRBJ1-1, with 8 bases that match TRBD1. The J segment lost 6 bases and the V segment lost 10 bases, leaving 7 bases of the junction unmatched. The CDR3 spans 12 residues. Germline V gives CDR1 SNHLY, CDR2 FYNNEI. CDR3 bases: TGTGCCATAAGAGACAGGGGCCCTGAAGCTTTCTTT. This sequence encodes CAIRDRGPEAFF.

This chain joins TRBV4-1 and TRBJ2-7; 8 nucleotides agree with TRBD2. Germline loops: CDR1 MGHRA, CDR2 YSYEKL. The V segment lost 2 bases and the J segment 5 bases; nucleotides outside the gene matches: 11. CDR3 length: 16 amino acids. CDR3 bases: TGCGCCAGCAGCCAACAACTGGGAGGACTAGCCCACGAGCAGTACTTC. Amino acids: CASSQQLGGLAHEQYF.

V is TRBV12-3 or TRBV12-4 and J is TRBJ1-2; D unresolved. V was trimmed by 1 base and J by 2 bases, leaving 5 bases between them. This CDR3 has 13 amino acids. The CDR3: CASSLGLNYGYTF. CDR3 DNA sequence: TGTGCCAGCAGTTTAGGATTAAACTATGGCTACACCTTC.

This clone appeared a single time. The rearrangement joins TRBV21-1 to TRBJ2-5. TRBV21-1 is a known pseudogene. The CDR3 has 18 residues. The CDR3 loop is CASSTGPMTHCIQETQYF. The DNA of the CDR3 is TGTGCCAGCAGCACTGGCCCCATGACCCACTGCATACAAGAGACCCAGTACTTC.

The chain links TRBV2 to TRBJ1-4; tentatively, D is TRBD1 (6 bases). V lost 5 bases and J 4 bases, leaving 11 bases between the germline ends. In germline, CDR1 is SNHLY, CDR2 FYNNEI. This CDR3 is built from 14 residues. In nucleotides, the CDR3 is TGTGCCAGCAGTCCGAACAGGGATAATGAAAAACTGTTTTTT. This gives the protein CASSPNRDNEKLFF.

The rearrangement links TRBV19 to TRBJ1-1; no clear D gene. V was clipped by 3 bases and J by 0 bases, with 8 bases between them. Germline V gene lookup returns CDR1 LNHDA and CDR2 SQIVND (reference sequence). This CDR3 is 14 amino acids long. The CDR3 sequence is CASSISRMNTEAFF. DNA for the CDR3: TGTGCCAGTAGTATCTCCCGCATGAACACTGAAGCTTTCTTT.

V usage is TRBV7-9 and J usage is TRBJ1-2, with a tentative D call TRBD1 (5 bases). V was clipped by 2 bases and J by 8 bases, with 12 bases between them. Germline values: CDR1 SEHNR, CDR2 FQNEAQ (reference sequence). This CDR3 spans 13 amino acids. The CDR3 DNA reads TGTGCCAGCAGCTTATCCGGGGGGATCGGCTACACCTTC. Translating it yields CASSLSGGIGYTF.

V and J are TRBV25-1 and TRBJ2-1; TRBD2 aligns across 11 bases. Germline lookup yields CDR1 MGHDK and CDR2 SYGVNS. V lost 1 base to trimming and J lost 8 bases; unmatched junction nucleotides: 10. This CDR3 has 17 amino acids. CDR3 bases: TGTGCCAGCAGTGAATCGGTAGCGGGAGGGCCCTCCCATGAGCAGTTCTTC. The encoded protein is CASSESVAGGPSHEQFF.

CDR3: CASSMEGVHSGANVLTF. The CDR3 DNA is TGTGCCAGTAGTATGGAGGGCGTTCACTCTGGGGCCAACGTCCTGACTTTC. The rearrangement uses TRBV19 and TRBJ2-6, with D possibly matching TRBD2 (6 bases). Germline values: CDR1 LNHDA, CDR2 SQIVND (reference sequence). Trimming left V 3 bases short and J 0 bases short, with 12 bases between. The CDR3 runs 17 residues. Full variable domain (rest looked up from reference TRBV19 and TRBJ2-6): DGGITQSPKYLFRKEGQNVTLSCEQNLNHDAMYWYRQDPGQGLRLIYYSQIVNDFQKGDIAEGYSVSREKKESFPLTVTSAQKNPTAFYLCASSMEGVHSGANVLTFGAGSRLTVL.

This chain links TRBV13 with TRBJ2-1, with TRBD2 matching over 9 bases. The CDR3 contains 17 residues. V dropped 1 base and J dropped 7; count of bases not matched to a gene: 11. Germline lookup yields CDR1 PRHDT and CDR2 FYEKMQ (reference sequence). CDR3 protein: CASSLDPGLAGWNEQFF. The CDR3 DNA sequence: TGTGCCAGCAGCTTAGACCCGGGGCTAGCGGGATGGAATGAGCAGTTCTTC.

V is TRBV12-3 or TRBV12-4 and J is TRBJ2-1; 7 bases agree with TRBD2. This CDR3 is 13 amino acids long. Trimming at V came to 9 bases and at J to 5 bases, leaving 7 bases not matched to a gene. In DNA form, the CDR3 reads TGTGCCAGTACGAGCGGGATCGACAATGAGCAGTTCTTC. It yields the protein CASTSGIDNEQFF.

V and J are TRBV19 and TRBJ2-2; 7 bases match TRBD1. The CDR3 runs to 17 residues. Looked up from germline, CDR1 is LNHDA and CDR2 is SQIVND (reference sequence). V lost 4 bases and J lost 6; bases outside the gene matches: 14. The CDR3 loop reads CASSTQTGTFGAGELFF. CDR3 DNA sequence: TGTGCCAGTAGTACACAGACAGGGACGTTCGGGGCCGGGGAGCTGTTTTTT.

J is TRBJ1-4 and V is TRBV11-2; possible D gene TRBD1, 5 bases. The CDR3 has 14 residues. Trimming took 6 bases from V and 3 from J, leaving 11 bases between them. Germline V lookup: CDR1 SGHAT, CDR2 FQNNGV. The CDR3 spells CASSQGRPNEKLFF. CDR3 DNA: TGTGCCAGCAGTCAGGGAAGACCTAATGAAAAACTGTTTTTT.

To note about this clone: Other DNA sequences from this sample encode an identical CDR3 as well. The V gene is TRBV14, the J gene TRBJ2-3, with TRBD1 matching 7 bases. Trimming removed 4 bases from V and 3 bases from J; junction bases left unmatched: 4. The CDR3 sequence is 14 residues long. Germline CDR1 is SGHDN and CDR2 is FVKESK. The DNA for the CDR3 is TGTGCCAGCAGCCCTCACAGGGGAACAGATACGCAGTATTTT. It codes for CASSPHRGTDTQYF. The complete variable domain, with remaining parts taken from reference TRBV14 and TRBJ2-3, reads EAGVTQFPSHSVIEKGQTVTLRCDPISGHDNLYWYRRVMGKEIKFLLHFVKESKQDESGMPNNRFLAERTGGTYSTLKVQPAELEDSGVYFCASSPHRGTDTQYFGPGTRLTVL.

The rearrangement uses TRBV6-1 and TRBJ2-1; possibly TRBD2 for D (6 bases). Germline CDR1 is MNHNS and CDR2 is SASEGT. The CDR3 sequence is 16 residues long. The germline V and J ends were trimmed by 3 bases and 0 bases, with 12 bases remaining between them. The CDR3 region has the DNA TGTGCCAGCAGTGAGGGAGGCGGTAGCTCCTACAATGAGCAGTTCTTC. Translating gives CASSEGGGSSYNEQFF.